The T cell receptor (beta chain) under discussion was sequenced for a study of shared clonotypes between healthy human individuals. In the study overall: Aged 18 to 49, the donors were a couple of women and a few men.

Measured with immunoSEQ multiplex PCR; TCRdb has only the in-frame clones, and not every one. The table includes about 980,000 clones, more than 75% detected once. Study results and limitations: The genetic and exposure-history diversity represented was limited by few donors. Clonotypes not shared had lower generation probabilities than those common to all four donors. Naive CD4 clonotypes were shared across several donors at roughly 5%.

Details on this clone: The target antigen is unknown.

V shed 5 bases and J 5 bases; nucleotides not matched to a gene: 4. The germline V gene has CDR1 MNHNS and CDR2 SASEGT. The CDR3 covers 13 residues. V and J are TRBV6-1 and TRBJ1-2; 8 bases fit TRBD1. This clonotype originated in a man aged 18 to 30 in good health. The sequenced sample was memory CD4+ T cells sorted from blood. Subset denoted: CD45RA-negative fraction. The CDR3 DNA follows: TGTGCCAGCAGTTCGGACAGGGATTATGGCTACACCTTC. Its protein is CASSSDRDYGYTF.